This TCR beta chain was sequenced in a study of T cell repertoires in cytomegalovirus infection. About the research overall: Through public TCR beta signatures, both CMV infection and matching HLA type were indicated.

Trimming cost V 6 bases and J 0 bases, with 12 bases left between them. CDR3 length equals 15 residues. From germline, CDR1 is MNHEY and CDR2 SVGAGI. MiXCR was run by TCRdb on the reads, yielding one entry per CDR3 protein. The sample has 200,000 to 300,000 distinct CDR3 sequences, roughly 9.1% seen once; the top ten hold more than 13%. Concerning this clonotype: The target antigen is unknown.

Findings and limits, study-wide: HLA-C-restricted CMV clonotypes gave the most frequent clonotype in two of eight donors. Summed frequency of shared TCR beta families picked out CMV carriers who also had the relevant HLA.

Sequenced input: PBMCs. The sequence was obtained from a human donor in good health (CMV status not recorded). Some clones in this sample may be carry-over from other donors' samples. The chain has TRBV6-5 and TRBJ2-1; D gene ambiguous. CDR3 sequence reads: CASSPTPSSYNEQFF. CDR3 coding DNA: TGTGCCAGCAGCCCAACACCTAGCTCCTACAATGAGCAGTTCTTC.